The 29 T cell receptor beta chains below all came from one sample that was sequenced in a study of OX40 agonist ivuxolimab in advanced cancers. The protocol used for the library was the immunoSEQ multiplex PCR assay. In TCRdb, the immuneACCESS table is reduced to in-frame sequences with V and J assigned. These tables do not hold every clone; where another copy was compared, an unresolved V gene accounts for under half, and the others remain unexplained. A total of about 54,000 clones appear in this sample, about nine tenths of them only once. The leading ten clones occupy around an eighth of the sample. This material consisted of CD4+ or CD8+ T cells sorted from blood, taken in a trial of the OX40 agonist ivuxolimab. All receptors derive from an adult with an advanced solid tumor such as melanoma, head and neck, liver or kidney cancer.

The genes are TRBV15 and TRBJ1-5; 7 positions agree with TRBD1. V shed 1 base, J shed 4 bases, and the junction held 13 bases outside the gene matches. There are 18 residues in the CDR3. Looked up from germline, CDR1 is LNHNV and CDR2 is YYDKDF (reference sequence). CDR3 sequence reads: CATSRGSNTGEGNQPQHF. CDR3 nucleotides: TGTGCCACCAGCAGAGGGTCTAACACAGGGGAGGGAAATCAGCCCCAGCATTTT.

The chain combines TRBV7-6 with TRBJ1-4; tentative D call: TRBD1 (5 bases). This CDR3 is 17 amino acids long. Trimming cost V 0 bases and J 7 bases, with 18 bases left between them. The V gene's germline CDR1 is SGHVS and CDR2 FNYEAQ. The CDR3 DNA reads as TGTGCCAGCAGCTTAGCCCCCGGGGGTGAGGACGGTGAAAAACTGTTTTTT. Translating gives CASSLAPGGEDGEKLFF. Based on the CDR3 plus reference TRBV7-6 and TRBJ1-4, the full variable domain is GAGVSQSPRYKVTKRGQDVALRCDPISGHVSLYWYRQALGQGPEFLTYFNYEAQQDKSGLPNDRFSAERPEGSISTLTIQRTEQRDSAMYRCASSLAPGGEDGEKLFFGSGTQLSVL.

This clone came up once. The chain uses TRBV5-4 and TRBJ1-2; D perhaps matches TRBD1 (6 bases). Trimming shortened V by 7 bases and J by 3 bases, and 16 bases separated the two germline ends. CDR3 length: 14 residues. Germline CDR1 SGHNT, CDR2 YYREEE (reference sequence). The CDR3: CASGSGNRDYGYTF. CDR3 nucleotide sequence: TGTGCCAGCGGATCTGGTAACAGGGACTATGGCTACACCTTC.

V gene TRBV18 combines with J gene TRBJ2-3, with TRBD2 matching 10 bases. With 4 bases clipped from V and 8 bases from J, the junction kept 12 bases outside the gene matches. The CDR3 sequence is 16 residues long. CDR1 KGHSH and CDR2 LQKENI come from the germline V gene. CDR3 residues: CASSLSASGSRGTQYF. For the CDR3, the DNA is TGTGCCAGCTCACTGTCCGCTAGCGGGAGTAGGGGTACGCAGTATTTT.

The rearrangement links TRBV7-2 to TRBJ2-7; D not resolved. This CDR3 contains 13 residues. V was pared by 1 base and J by 2 bases, with 6 bases between. Germline V gene lookup returns CDR1 SGHTA and CDR2 FQGNSA. CDR3 coding DNA: TGTGCCAGCAGCTTAGTGCAGACCTACGAGCAGTACTTC. It specifies CASSLVQTYEQYF.

The table lists this clone with a count of one. V gene TRBV28 combines with J gene TRBJ2-7, with 7 bases fitting TRBD1. This CDR3 comprises 13 residues. With V trimmed by 6 bases and J by 0 bases, 2 bases remained unmatched. Germline lookup yields CDR1 MDHEN and CDR2 SYDVKM. The CDR3 bases are TGTGCCAGCAGGACAGGGAACTCCTACGAGCAGTACTTC. Translating it yields CASRTGNSYEQYF.

This rearrangement joins TRBV9 to TRBJ2-5, with D possibly TRBD2 on 6 matching bases. V lost 2 bases, J lost 5 bases, and 13 bases lay in between. The CDR3 totals 14 residues. CDR1 is SGDLS, CDR2 YYNGEE, per germline. The CDR3 sequence is CASSVGSGRETQYF. CDR3 nucleotides: TGTGCCAGCAGCGTCGGTTCGGGGAGGGAGACCCAGTACTTC.

This chain connects TRBV5-1 to TRBJ1-2; 8 bases fit TRBD1. Germline loops: CDR1 SGHRS, CDR2 YFSETQ. CDR3 length: 13 amino acids. Germline trimming cut 3 bases from V and 6 bases from J; bases unmatched to any gene: 4. Here the CDR3 DNA reads TGCGCCAGCAGCTCACAGGGGGTCGATGGCTACACCTTC. It encodes CASSSQGVDGYTF.

The gene calls are TRBV5-1 and TRBJ1-2; no firm D call. V lost 4 bases to trimming and J lost 2 bases, with 12 bases between them. The CDR3 sequence is 14 residues long. Germline CDR1 is SGHRS and CDR2 is YFSETQ. The CDR3 DNA reads TGCGCCAGCAGCCTGTCTCCCACAAACTATGGCTACACCTTC. Its translation: CASSLSPTNYGYTF.

The chain employs TRBV6-4 and TRBJ2-6; D is unclear. The CDR3 is 17 residues long. Germline lookup yields CDR1 MRHNA and CDR2 SNTAGT. The V end was cut by 6 bases, the J end by 5 bases, with 20 bases between. The CDR3 reads CASRNTEPFLWANVLTF. DNA of the CDR3: TGTGCCAGCAGGAACACGGAACCCTTTCTCTGGGCCAACGTCCTGACTTTC.

This chain links TRBV7-9 with TRBJ2-2; 11 bases line up with TRBD2. This CDR3 has 15 amino acids. The J segment lost 3 bases and the V segment lost 5 bases, leaving 2 bases of the junction unmatched. CDR1 and CDR2 (germline): SEHNR, FQNEAQ (reference sequence). CDR3 in amino acids: CASSPTSGDTGELFF. CDR3 nucleotides: TGTGCCAGCAGCCCGACTAGCGGGGACACCGGGGAGCTGTTTTTT. Combining the CDR3 with reference TRBV7-9 and TRBJ2-2 gives the whole variable domain DTGVSQNPRHKITKRGQNVTFRCDPISEHNRLYWYRQTLGQGPEFLTYFQNEAQLEKSRLLSDRFSAERPKGSFSTLEIQRTEQGDSAMYLCASSPTSGDTGELFFGEGSRLTVL.

This chain connects TRBV29-1 to TRBJ1-1, with a possible D match to TRBD1 (5 bases). V dropped 6 bases and J dropped 10 bases, with 21 bases sitting between them. This CDR3 is 13 amino acids long. CDR1 is SQVTM and CDR2 is ANQGSEA in the germline V gene. The CDR3 spells CSVREDILSGAFF. CDR3 nucleotide sequence: TGCAGCGTCCGTGAGGACATTCTCAGCGGAGCTTTCTTT.

V usage is TRBV19 and J usage is TRBJ1-1; 8 positions agree with TRBD1. The CDR3 is made up of 15 amino acids. The V and J ends lost 6 bases and 8 bases, in that order; junction bases with no gene match: 14. Per the germline V gene, CDR1 is LNHDA and CDR2 is SQIVND (reference sequence). The CDR3 coding sequence is TGTGCCAGTAGGATCTCAGGGGGCTCAAGTATGGAAGCTTTCTTT. It codes for CASRISGGSSMEAFF.

The CDR3 here is CASRPGRETQYF. The CDR3 DNA reads TGTGCCAGCAGACCAGGGCGGGAGACCCAGTACTTC. This sequence joins TRBV6-1 and TRBJ2-5; tentatively, D is TRBD1 (5 bases). There are 12 residues in the CDR3. Germline CDR1 MNHNS, CDR2 SASEGT. Between the trimmed V and J ends, which lost 6 bases and 5 bases, there was a span of 10 bases.

V is TRBV19 and J is TRBJ2-2; TRBD2 is a possible D gene (5 bases). The CDR3 loop spans 13 amino acids. Per germline, CDR1 LNHDA and CDR2 SQIVND (reference sequence). V lost 10 bases and J lost 5, with 14 bases in between. In nucleotides, the CDR3 is TGTGCCACCCTAGGGAGAAGGACCGGGGAGCTGTTTTTT. Amino acid sequence: CATLGRRTGELFF.

The CDR3 DNA reads TGTGCCAGCAGCCCCCGGGGCAGTCAGCCCCAGCATTTT. Its translation: CASSPRGSQPQHF. V is TRBV5-8 and J is TRBJ1-5; perhaps TRBD1 as D (5 bases). This CDR3 region has 13 residues. Germline V gene sequence: CDR1 SGHTS, CDR2 YDEGEE. Trimming took 4 bases from V and 6 from J, leaving 11 bases between them.

The rearrangement uses TRBV5-8 and TRBJ2-5, with 9 nucleotides matching TRBD2. In germline, CDR1 is SGHTS, CDR2 YDEGEE. After removal of 3 bases from V and 5 bases from J, the junction contained 14 bases not matched to a gene. CDR3 length: 17 amino acids. The CDR3 spells CASSSPPGRGGPETQYF. The DNA of the CDR3 is TGTGCCAGCAGCTCCCCCCCGGGGCGGGGGGGCCCGGAGACCCAGTACTTC.

This chain joins TRBV4-1 and TRBJ1-2; unclear D gene. This CDR3 has 15 residues. Germline assignment: CDR1 MGHRA and CDR2 YSYEKL. Trimming removed 3 bases at V and 4 bases at J, with 15 bases between. The CDR3 is CASSHDPRALYGYTF. The CDR3 nucleotides are TGCGCCAGCAGCCACGACCCCCGGGCCCTCTATGGCTACACCTTC.

V and J are TRBV6-5 and TRBJ1-3; tentative D call: TRBD1 (6 bases). CDR1 MNHEY and CDR2 SVGAGI come from the germline V gene. There are 15 residues in the CDR3. Deletions cut 1 base from V and 4 bases from J, with 11 bases between. CDR3 nucleotides: TGTGCCAGCAGTTACTGGGGGGCAGCAGGAAACACCATATATTTT. This sequence encodes CASSYWGAAGNTIYF.

V and J are TRBV10-2 and TRBJ2-1; weak D call: TRBD2 (6 bases). CDR3 length: 16 amino acids. Germline loops: CDR1 WSHSY, CDR2 SAAADI. Between the trimmed V and J ends, which lost 3 bases and 5 bases, there was a span of 17 bases. The CDR3 loop is CASSEWGLSPNNEQFF. The CDR3, as DNA: TGCGCCAGCAGTGAATGGGGACTCAGTCCCAACAATGAGCAGTTCTTC.

This clone was detected only a few times. V is TRBV5-1 and J is TRBJ2-2; the D gene could be TRBD1 or TRBD2 (5 bases each). CDR1 is SGHRS and CDR2 is YFSETQ in the germline V gene. Trimming cost V 4 bases and J 5 bases, with 6 bases left between them. The CDR3 consists of 12 residues. The CDR3 spells CASSGGTGELFF. The CDR3 nucleotides are TGCGCCAGCAGCGGGGGTACCGGGGAGCTGTTTTTT.

J is TRBJ1-1 and V is TRBV4-1; a weak D match, TRBD1 (5 bases). V was trimmed by 3 bases and J by 0 bases, leaving 8 bases between them. CDR1 and CDR2 (germline): MGHRA, YSYEKL. This CDR3 is 14 amino acids long. CDR3 nucleotides: TGCGCCAGCAGCCAGCCGACAGTGAACACTGAAGCTTTCTTT. As protein: CASSQPTVNTEAFF.

This clone is medium-sized (0.01 to 0.1%) in the sample. V gene TRBV28 combines with J gene TRBJ2-7, with D maybe TRBD1 (7 bases). CDR3 length: 15 residues. V lost 5 bases, J lost 2 bases, and 16 bases lay in between. Germline V gives CDR1 MDHEN, CDR2 SYDVKM. The CDR3 DNA reads as TGTGCCAGCAGTCTCCGGAGGGACAGACCCTACGAGCAGTACTTC. Its protein is CASSLRRDRPYEQYF.

This clone is a singleton in its sample. The J gene is TRBJ2-1, the V gene TRBV2, with D hard to call. Per the germline V gene, CDR1 is SNHLY and CDR2 is FYNNEI. Trimming shortened V by 3 bases and J by 0 bases, and 9 bases separated the two germline ends. The CDR3 loop spans 15 amino acids. The CDR3 loop is CASSDAIYSYNEQFF. The CDR3 nucleotides read TGTGCCAGCAGTGATGCTATATACTCCTACAATGAGCAGTTCTTC.

V usage is TRBV19 and J usage is TRBJ2-1; 7 nucleotides agree with TRBD1. V dropped 6 bases and J dropped 5; count of bases not matched to a gene: 10. The germline CDR1 and CDR2 sequences are LNHDA and SQIVND (reference sequence). The CDR3 is 15 residues long. CDR3 protein: CASRRYRDRDNEQFF. DNA for the CDR3: TGTGCCAGTAGGAGATACCGGGACAGAGACAATGAGCAGTTCTTC.

The chain employs TRBV7-8 and TRBJ1-5, with TRBD1 matching 8 bases. The CDR3 has 16 amino acids. From germline, CDR1 is SGHVS and CDR2 FQNEAQ. V lost 3 bases to trimming and J lost 4 bases; unmatched junction nucleotides: 8. In DNA form, the CDR3 reads TGTGCCAGCAGCTTCAGACAGGGGCTGGAGAATCAGCCCCAGCATTTT. It specifies CASSFRQGLENQPQHF.

The chain employs TRBV6-1 and TRBJ2-5, with TRBD2 matching 11 bases. The CDR3 length is 15 residues. Germline trimming cut 4 bases from V and 5 bases from J; bases unmatched to any gene: 6. CDR1 is MNHNS and CDR2 is SASEGT in the germline V gene. CDR3 nucleotide sequence: TGTGCCAGCAGTGGGGAGCTAGCGGGGGGTGAGACCCAGTACTTC. Protein product: CASSGELAGGETQYF.

V usage is TRBV27 and J usage is TRBJ2-7, with D maybe TRBD1 (6 bases). Germline V gene sequence: CDR1 MNHEY, CDR2 SMNVEV (reference sequence). V lost 5 bases, J lost 5 bases, and 13 bases lay in between. This CDR3 spans 13 amino acids. CDR3 loop: CASSPPWTDEQYF. CDR3 in DNA: TGTGCCAGCAGTCCCCCCTGGACAGACGAGCAGTACTTC.

The chain combines TRBV5-8 with TRBJ1-1, with D unclear. Trimming shortened V by 1 base and J by 8 bases, and 6 bases separated the two germline ends. This CDR3 region has 11 residues. The germline gives CDR1 SGHTS, CDR2 YDEGEE. As DNA, the CDR3 is TGTGCCAGCAGCTTGTACTCCGAAGCTTTCTTT. Translation: CASSLYSEAFF.